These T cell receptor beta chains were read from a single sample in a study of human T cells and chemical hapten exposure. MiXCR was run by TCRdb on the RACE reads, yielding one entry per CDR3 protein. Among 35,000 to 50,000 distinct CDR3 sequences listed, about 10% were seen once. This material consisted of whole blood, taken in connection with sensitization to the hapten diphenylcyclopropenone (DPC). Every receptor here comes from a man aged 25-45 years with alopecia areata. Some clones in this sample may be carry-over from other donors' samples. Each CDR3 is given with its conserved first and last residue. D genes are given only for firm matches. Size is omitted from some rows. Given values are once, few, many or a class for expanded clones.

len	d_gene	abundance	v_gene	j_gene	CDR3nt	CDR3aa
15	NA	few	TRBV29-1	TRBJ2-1	TGCAGCGTTGGCCCTGCGGGGAGCTCCTACAATGAGCAGTTCTTC	CSVGPAGSSYNEQFF
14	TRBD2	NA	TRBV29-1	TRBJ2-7	TGCAGCGTTGAAGATGGGACTAGCGCCTACGAGCAGTACTTC	CSVEDGTSAYEQYF
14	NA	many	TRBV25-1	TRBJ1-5	TGTGCCAGCAGTGAAACAGGTTATTATCAGCCCCAGCATTTT	CASSETGYYQPQHF
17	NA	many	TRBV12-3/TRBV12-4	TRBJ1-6	TGTGCCAGCAGTTCTCTGTTGGCGGGGGGCAGGCCATCACCCCTCCACTTT	CASSSLLAGGRPSPLHF
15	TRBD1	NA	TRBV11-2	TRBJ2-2	TGTGCCAGCAGCCGCGGGACAGGGGGTATGGGGGAGCTGTTTTTT	CASSRGTGGMGELFF
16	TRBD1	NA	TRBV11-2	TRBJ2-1	TGTGCCAGCAGCCCGCCGGGACAGGGGGCGCGGAATGAGCAGTTCTTC	CASSPPGQGARNEQFF
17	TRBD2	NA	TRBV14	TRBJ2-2	TGTGCCAGCAGCCAACCGGGACTAGCGGGGAACACCGGGGAGCTGTTTTTT	CASSQPGLAGNTGELFF
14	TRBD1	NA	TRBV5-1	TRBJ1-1	TGCGCCAGCAGCTTGGAGACAGGGACGGCTGAAGCTTTCTTT	CASSLETGTAEAFF
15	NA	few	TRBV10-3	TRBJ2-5	TGTGCCATCAGTGAGTCGAGAGCAGCCCAAGAGACCCAGTACTTC	CAISESRAAQETQYF
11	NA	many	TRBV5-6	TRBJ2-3	TGTGCCAGCAGCTTGAAGGATACGCAGTATTTT	CASSLKDTQYF
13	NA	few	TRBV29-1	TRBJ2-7	TGCAGCGCCTGGGGGGGGCGGTCCTACGAGCAGTACTTC	CSAWGGRSYEQYF
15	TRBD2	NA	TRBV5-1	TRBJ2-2	TGTGCCAGCAGCTTAAGTAGCGGGCCGACCGGGGAGCTGTTTTTT	CASSLSSGPTGELFF
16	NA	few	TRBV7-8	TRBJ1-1	TGTGCCAGCAGCTTACCAGAGCCCCGGATGAACACTGAAGCTTTCTTT	CASSLPEPRMNTEAFF
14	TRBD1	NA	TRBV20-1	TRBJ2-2	TGCAGTGCCAGCAGGACAGGGAACACCGGGGAGCTGTTTTTT	CSASRTGNTGELFF
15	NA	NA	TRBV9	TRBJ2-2	TGTGCCAGCAGCCCCTCCAAAATGAACACCGGGGAGCTGTTTTTT	CASSPSKMNTGELFF
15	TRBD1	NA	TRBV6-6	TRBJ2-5	TGTGCCAGCAGTTATTCGAACAGGGGGCTAGAGACCCAGTACTTC	CASSYSNRGLETQYF
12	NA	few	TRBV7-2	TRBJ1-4	TGTGCCAGCAGAGACCCAGGGAATGAGGTGTTTTTT	CASRDPGNEVFF
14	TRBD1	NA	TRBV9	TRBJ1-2	TGTGCCAGCCGGAGACAGGGCGAATTCTCTGGCTACACCTTC	CASRRQGEFSGYTF
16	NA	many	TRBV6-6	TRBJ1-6	TGTGCCAGCCAATCGGACGGTAGCTCCTATAATTCACCCCTCCACTTT	CASQSDGSSYNSPLHF
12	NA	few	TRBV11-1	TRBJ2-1	TGTGCCAGCAGCTTAGTTTTGGATGAGCAGTTCTTC	CASSLVLDEQFF
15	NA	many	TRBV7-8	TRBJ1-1	TGTGCCAGCAGCTATAGAGGGATAATGAACACTGAAGCTTTCTTT	CASSYRGIMNTEAFF
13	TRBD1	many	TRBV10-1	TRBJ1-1	TGCGCCAGCAGGGACAGGGTTGGAACTGAAGCTTTCTTT	CASRDRVGTEAFF
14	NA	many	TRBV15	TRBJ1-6	TGTGCCACCAGCAGAGGAGACCTTAATTCACCCCTCCACTTT	CATSRGDLNSPLHF
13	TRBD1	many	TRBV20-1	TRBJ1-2	TGCAGTGCTGGGACAGGGGCAAATTATGGCTACACCTTC	CSAGTGANYGYTF
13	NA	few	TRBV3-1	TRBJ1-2	TGTGCCAGCAGCCAGATATCTAACTATGGCTACACCTTC	CASSQISNYGYTF
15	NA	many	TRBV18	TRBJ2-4	TGTGCCAGCTCACCACCCTTCGTAGCCAAAAACATTCAGTACTTC	CASSPPFVAKNIQYF
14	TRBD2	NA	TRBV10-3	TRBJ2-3	TGTGCCATCAGGGGGACTAGCGCGGCGGATACGCAGTATTTT	CAIRGTSAADTQYF
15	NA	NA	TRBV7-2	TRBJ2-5	TGTGCCAGCAGCTTAGCCAGGACCGTCCAAGAGACCCAGTACTTC	CASSLARTVQETQYF
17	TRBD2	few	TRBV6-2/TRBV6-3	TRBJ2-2	TGTGCCAGCAGATCTTTAGGAGGCGGGAGGGGAACCGGGGAGCTGTTTTTT	CASRSLGGGRGTGELFF
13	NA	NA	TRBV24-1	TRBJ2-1	TGTGCCACCAGTTCCGATCTATCCAATGAGCAGTTCTTC	CATSSDLSNEQFF
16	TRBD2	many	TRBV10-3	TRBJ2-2	TGTGCCATCAGCCAAGCGGGACTCCAGAACACCGGGGAGCTGTTTTTT	CAISQAGLQNTGELFF
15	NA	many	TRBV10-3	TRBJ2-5	TGTGCCATCTCCTTGGGTGCGACAGACGAAGAGACCCAGTACTTC	CAISLGATDEETQYF
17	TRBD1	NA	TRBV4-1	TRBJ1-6	TGCGCCAGCAGCCAAGAGGGCAGACAGGGGTTCGGTTCACCCCTCCACTTT	CASSQEGRQGFGSPLHF
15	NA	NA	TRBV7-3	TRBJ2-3	TGTGCCAGCAGGCTCACCGGGAGTGTCACAGATACGCAGTATTTT	CASRLTGSVTDTQYF
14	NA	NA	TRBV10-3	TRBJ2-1	TGTGCCATCGCCAAAGATCCCCCCCTAGGTGAGCAGTTCTTC	CAIAKDPPLGEQFF
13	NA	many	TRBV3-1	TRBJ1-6	TGTGCCAGCAGCCCAGAGAGGTATTCACCCCTCCACTTT	CASSPERYSPLHF
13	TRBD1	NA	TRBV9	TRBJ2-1	TGTGCCAGCAGCACGACAGGGGGCAATGAGCAGTTCTTC	CASSTTGGNEQFF
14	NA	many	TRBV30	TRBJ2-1	TGTGCCTGGGGGGCACGGGTCAGTTACAATGAGCAGTTCTTC	CAWGARVSYNEQFF
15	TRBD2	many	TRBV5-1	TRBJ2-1	TGCGCCAGCAGCCTTCAGCGGGGGAGCTACAATGAGCAGTTCTTC	CASSLQRGSYNEQFF
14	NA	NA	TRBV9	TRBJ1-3	TGTGCCAGCACCGCCGGGAGAGAAGGAAACACCATATATTTT	CASTAGREGNTIYF
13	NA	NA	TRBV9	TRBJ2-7	TGTGCCAGACCCCAGGGTTGGTCCTGCGAGCAGTACTTC	CARPQGWSCEQYF
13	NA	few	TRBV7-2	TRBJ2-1	TGTGCCAGCAGCTTAGTTGCCTACAATGAGCAGTTCTTC	CASSLVAYNEQFF
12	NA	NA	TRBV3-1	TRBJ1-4	TGTGCCAGCAGCCAAGAGAATGAAAAACTGTTTTTT	CASSQENEKLFF
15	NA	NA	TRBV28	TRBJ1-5	TGTGCCAGCAGGCCCGCATGGAGGGACCAGCAGCCCCAGCATTTT	CASRPAWRDQQPQHF
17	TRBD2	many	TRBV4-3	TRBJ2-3	TGCGCCAGCAGCCAAGATGAGAGCGGGAGTCGCACAGATACGCAGTATTTT	CASSQDESGSRTDTQYF
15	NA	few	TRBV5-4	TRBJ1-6	TGTGCCAGCAGCTTGGCGGCAGGGCAAAATTCACCCCTCCACTTT	CASSLAAGQNSPLHF
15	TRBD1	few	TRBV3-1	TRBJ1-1	TGTGCCAGCAGCCAAGGTATCAGGGGGCACACTGAAGCTTTCTTT	CASSQGIRGHTEAFF
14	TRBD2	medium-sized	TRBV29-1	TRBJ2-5	TGCAGCGCACCATTAGCGGGAGTAACAGAGACCCAGTACTTC	CSAPLAGVTETQYF
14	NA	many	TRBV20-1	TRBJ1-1	TGCAGTGCTAGCCTCGACAGTCAAAACACTGAAGCTTTCTTT	CSASLDSQNTEAFF
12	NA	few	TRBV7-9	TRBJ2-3	TGTGCCAGCAGCCCCATCGAGGATACGCAGTATTTT	CASSPIEDTQYF
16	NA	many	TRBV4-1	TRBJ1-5	TGCGCCAGCAGCCAACTTGGGGGGCCGGAAAATCAGCCCCAGCATTTT	CASSQLGGPENQPQHF
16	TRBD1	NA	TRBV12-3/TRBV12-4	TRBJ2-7	TGTGCCAGCAGTTTAATGTTGACAGGGGACCCCTACGAGCAGTACTTC	CASSLMLTGDPYEQYF
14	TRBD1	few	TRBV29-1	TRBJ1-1	TGCAGCGTTGCTAATGACAGGGGGAACACTGAAGCTTTCTTT	CSVANDRGNTEAFF
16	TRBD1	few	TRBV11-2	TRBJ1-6	TGTGCCAGCAGCACCGGGGCAGGGGGATATAATTCACCCCTCCACTTT	CASSTGAGGYNSPLHF
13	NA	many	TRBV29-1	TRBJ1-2	TGCAGCGTTGGTGCTGCCGCTAACTATGGCTACACCTTC	CSVGAAANYGYTF